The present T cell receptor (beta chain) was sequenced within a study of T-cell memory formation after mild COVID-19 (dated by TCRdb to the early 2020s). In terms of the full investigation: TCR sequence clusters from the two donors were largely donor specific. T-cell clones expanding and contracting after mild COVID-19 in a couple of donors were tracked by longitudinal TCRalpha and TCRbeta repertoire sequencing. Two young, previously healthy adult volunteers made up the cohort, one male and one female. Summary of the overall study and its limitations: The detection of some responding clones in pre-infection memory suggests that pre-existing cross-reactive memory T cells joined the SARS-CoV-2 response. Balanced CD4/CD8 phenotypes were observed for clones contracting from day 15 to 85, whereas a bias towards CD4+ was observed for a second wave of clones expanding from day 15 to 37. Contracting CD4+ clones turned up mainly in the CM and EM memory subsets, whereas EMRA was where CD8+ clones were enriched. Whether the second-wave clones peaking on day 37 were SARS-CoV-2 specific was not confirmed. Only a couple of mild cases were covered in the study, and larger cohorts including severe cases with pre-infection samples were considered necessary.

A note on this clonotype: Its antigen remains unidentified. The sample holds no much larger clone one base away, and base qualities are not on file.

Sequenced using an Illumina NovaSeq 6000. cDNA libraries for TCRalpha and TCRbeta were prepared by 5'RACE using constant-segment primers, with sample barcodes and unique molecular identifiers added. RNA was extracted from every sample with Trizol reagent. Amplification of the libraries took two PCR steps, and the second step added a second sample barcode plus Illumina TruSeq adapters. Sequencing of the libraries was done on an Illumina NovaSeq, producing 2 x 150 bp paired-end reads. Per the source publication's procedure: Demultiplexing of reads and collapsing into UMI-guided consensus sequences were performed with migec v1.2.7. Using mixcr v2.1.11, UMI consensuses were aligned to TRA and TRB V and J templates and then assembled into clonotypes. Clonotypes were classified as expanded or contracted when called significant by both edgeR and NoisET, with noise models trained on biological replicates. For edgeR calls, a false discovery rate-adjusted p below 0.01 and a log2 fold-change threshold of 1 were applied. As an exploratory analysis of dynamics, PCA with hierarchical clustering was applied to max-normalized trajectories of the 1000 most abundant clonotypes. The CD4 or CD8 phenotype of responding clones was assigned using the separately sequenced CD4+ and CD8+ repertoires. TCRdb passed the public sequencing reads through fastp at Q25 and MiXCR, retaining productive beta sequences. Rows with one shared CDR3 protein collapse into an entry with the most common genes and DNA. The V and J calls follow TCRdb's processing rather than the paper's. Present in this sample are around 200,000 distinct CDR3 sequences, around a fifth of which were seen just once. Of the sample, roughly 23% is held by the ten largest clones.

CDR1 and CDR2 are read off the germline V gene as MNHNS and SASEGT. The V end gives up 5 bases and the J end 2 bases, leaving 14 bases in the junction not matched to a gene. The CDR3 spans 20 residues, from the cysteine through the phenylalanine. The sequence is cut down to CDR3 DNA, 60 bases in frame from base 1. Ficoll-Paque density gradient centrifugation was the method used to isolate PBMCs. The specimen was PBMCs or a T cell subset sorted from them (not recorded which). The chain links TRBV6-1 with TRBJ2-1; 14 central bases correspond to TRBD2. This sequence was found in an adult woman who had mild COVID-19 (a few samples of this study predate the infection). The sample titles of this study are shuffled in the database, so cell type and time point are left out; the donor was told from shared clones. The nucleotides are TGTGCCAGCAGTCCGAGACTAGCGGGGGGGCCTGTCAGGACCTACAATGAGCAGTTCTTC. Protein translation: CASSPRLAGGPVRTYNEQFF.